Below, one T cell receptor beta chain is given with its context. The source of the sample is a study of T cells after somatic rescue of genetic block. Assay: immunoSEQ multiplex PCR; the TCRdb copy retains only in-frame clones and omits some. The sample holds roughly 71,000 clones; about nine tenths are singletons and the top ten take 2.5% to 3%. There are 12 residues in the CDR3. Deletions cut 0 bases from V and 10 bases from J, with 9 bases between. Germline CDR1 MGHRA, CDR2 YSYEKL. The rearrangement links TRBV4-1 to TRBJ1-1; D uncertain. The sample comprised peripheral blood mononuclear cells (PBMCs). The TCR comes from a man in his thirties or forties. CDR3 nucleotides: TGCGCCAGCAGCCAAGATAGGGTTGCAGCTTTCTTT. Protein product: CASSQDRVAAFF.